This TCR beta chain emerged from a study of T cells after yellow fever vaccination. The CDR3 consists of 15 residues. Germline CDR1 is MNHEY and CDR2 is SMNVEV (reference sequence). Trimming left V 5 bases short and J 9 bases short, with 17 bases between. Overall study findings and caveats: Clones from primary vaccination mostly reappeared after the booster (about 97% CD4, about 88% CD8). Abundant clonotypes from the bulk population could have been carried over as contaminants into FACS-sorted repertoires.

This clonotype has ten or more counts. No antigen is known for it. TCRdb fed the 5' RACE reads into MiXCR, producing one record per CDR3 protein. The table records hundreds of thousands of distinct CDR3 sequences, 8.5% to 10% of them present only once. This sequence was found in a young man who received the YFV17D yellow fever vaccine. Sequenced material: CD4+ T cells sorted from PBMCs, taken 5 days after the yellow fever booster vaccination. The rearrangement uses TRBV27 and TRBJ1-6, with D maybe TRBD1 (6 bases). Here the CDR3 DNA reads TGTGCCAGCAGTCCAACGGCAGGGGTCATTTCACCCCTCCACTTT. Translating gives CASSPTAGVISPLHF.